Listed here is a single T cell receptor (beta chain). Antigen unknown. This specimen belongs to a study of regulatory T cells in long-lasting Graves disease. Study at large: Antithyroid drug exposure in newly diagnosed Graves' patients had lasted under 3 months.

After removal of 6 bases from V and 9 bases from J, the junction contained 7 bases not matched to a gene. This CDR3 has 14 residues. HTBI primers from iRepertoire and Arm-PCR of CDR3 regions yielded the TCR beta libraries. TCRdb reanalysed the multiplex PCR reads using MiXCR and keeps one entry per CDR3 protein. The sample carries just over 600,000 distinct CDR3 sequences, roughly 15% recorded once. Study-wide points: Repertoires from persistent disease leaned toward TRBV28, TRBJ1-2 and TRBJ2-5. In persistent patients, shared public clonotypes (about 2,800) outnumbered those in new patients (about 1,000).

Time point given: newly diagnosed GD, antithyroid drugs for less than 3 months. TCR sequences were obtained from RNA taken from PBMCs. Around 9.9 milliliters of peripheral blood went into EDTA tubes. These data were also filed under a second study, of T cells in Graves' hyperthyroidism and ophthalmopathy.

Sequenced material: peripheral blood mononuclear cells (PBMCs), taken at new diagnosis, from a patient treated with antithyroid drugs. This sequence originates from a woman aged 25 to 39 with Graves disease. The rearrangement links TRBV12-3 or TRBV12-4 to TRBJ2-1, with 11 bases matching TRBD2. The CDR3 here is CASRVPGTSGEQFF. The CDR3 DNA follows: TGTGCCAGCAGAGTTCCCGGGACTAGCGGTGAGCAGTTCTTC.